What follows is one T cell receptor beta chain and its context. Its antigen is still unknown. The data originate from a study of cytomegalovirus exposure and HLA in healthy donors. Study-wide points: Researchers reported in a later analysis that a missense DCLRE1C variant was tied to TCR beta V- and J-gene trimming. The listing of 150 to 200 TCR beta chains classed them as cytomegalovirus-associated. Being productive about 87% or about 30% of the time was typical of most TCR beta V segments in an earlier analysis.

In the PCR, 60 Vbeta and 13 Jbeta primers were used. Clones were read by immunoSEQ multiplex PCR, and TCRdb kept only the in-frame ones, dropping some. This table lists approximately 110,000 clones. This TCR came from a man aged 35-49 years in good health and CMV-seronegative. What was sequenced was PBMCs.

For the CDR3, the DNA is TGCGCCAGCAGCCAAGTCAGGGGCGGCAATCAGCCCCAGCATTTT. Amino acid sequence: CASSQVRGGNQPQHF. The chain is built from TRBV4-3 and TRBJ1-5, with D possibly matching TRBD1 (6 bases). Germline loops: CDR1 LGHNA, CDR2 YSLEER. The CDR3 is 15 residues long. V shed 1 base and J shed 2 bases, with 9 bases lying between them.